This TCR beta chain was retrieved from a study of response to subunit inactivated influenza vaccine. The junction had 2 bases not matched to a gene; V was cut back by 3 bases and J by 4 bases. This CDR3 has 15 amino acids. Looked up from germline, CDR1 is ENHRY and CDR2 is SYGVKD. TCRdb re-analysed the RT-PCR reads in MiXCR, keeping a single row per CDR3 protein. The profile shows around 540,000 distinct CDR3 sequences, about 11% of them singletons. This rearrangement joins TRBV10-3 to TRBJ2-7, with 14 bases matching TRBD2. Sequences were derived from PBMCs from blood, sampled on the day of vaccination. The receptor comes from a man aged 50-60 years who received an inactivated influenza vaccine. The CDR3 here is CAISDGTSGSYEQYF. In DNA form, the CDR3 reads TGTGCCATCAGTGACGGGACTAGCGGGAGTTACGAGCAGTACTTC.